One and the same sample provided the 11 T cell receptor beta chains below, sequenced in a study of molecular identifiers for immune sequencing clone quantification. TCRdb re-called the PCR reads with MiXCR, one entry per CDR3 protein. The repertoire consists of under 800,000 distinct CDR3 sequences, with over 25% occurring once and the leading ten covering 0.78%. Material for sequencing was naive CD8+ T cells from blood, with Jurkat cell RNA spiked in. Described subset: FACS-sorted CD8+CD4-CCR7+CD45RA+ naive T cells. The source is a human donor in good health. Some libraries in this study had Jurkat cell RNA spiked in.

This chain joins TRBV7-9 and TRBJ2-3, with 12 bases aligning to TRBD2. Germline CDR1 and CDR2: SEHNR and FQNEAQ (reference sequence). The CDR3 loop spans 16 amino acids. V was pared by 4 bases and J by 5 bases, with 7 bases of the junction left unmatched. The CDR3 loop is CASSSRTSGAGDTQYF. As DNA, the CDR3 is TGTGCCAGCAGCTCAAGGACTAGCGGGGCGGGAGATACGCAGTATTTT.

This chain links TRBV5-5 with TRBJ2-1; no clear D gene. V was clipped by 2 bases and J by 0 bases, with 9 bases between them. This CDR3 is 15 amino acids long. Germline-derived CDR1 and CDR2 are SGHKS and YYEKEE (reference sequence). The CDR3 DNA reads TGTGCCAGCAGCTTTATTTTCAGCTCCTACAATGAGCAGTTCTTC. This codes for CASSFIFSSYNEQFF.

The V gene is TRBV7-9, the J gene TRBJ1-1, with D perhaps matching TRBD1 (5 bases). This CDR3 comprises 15 residues. V was cut by 6 bases and J by 0 bases, with 14 bases left in between. The V gene's germline CDR1 is SEHNR and CDR2 FQNEAQ (reference sequence). CDR3 bases: TGTGCCAGCAGTTCTCCAGGGTTCATGAACACTGAAGCTTTCTTT. Encoded protein: CASSSPGFMNTEAFF.

This clonotype has more than one count but fewer than ten. The chain is built from TRBV7-6 and TRBJ2-4, with D hard to call. CDR3 length equals 16 residues. The V and J ends lost 4 bases and 0 bases respectively, with 13 bases between them. CDR1 is SGHVS and CDR2 is FNYEAQ in the germline V gene. The DNA for the CDR3 is TGTGCCAGCAGCTCTAACGTGGGTCTAGCCAAAAACATTCAGTACTTC. Its protein product is CASSSNVGLAKNIQYF.

V is TRBV10-3 and J is TRBJ2-2, with D possibly TRBD2 on 5 matching bases. The CDR3 contains 15 residues. The V end lost 3 bases, the J end lost 6 bases, and 14 bases lay between the germline ends. The germline V gene has CDR1 ENHRY and CDR2 SYGVKD. This CDR3 reads CAISDVFGDSGELFF. The DNA for the CDR3 is TGTGCCATCAGTGACGTATTCGGGGATTCCGGGGAGCTGTTTTTT.

The chain has TRBV7-6 and TRBJ1-4; TRBD1 matches at 7 bases. The CDR3 length is 15 residues. Germline lookup yields CDR1 SGHVS and CDR2 FNYEAQ. Trimming cost V 4 bases and J 3 bases; bases outside gene matches: 5. CDR3 bases: TGTGCCAGCAGCTCCAGACAGGGATCTAATGAAAAACTGTTTTTT. Its translation is CASSSRQGSNEKLFF.

The table lists this clonotype with a few counts. The CDR3, as DNA: TGTGCCAGTACCAGAGGGCTCCCCTATGGCTACACCTTC. This codes for CASTRGLPYGYTF. This rearrangement joins TRBV19 to TRBJ1-2; no reliable D call. The CDR3 spans 13 residues. Trimming pared 7 bases from V and 4 bases from J, leaving 13 bases between. From germline, CDR1 is LNHDA and CDR2 SQIVND (reference sequence).

This clonotype has only a few counts. This chain connects TRBV4-2 to TRBJ2-1; 8 bases match TRBD2. The ends lost 0 bases at V and 6 bases at J; junction bases unmatched: 4. In germline, CDR1 is LGHNA, CDR2 YNFKEQ. This CDR3 contains 15 residues. CDR3 sequence: CASSQESSGSNEQFF. The CDR3 DNA follows: TGTGCCAGCAGCCAAGAGTCCAGCGGGAGCAATGAGCAGTTCTTC.

The chain uses TRBV28 and TRBJ2-5; D might be TRBD2 (6 bases). Trimming stripped 5 bases from V and 5 bases from J, with 18 bases between. Germline assignment: CDR1 MDHEN and CDR2 SYDVKM. The CDR3 consists of 15 residues. The DNA of the CDR3 is TGTGCCAGCAGTACCGACTCAGTCGGAGGGGAGACCCAGTACTTC. The encoded protein is CASSTDSVGGETQYF.

At least ten counts were recorded for this clonotype. The rearrangement uses TRBV5-6 and TRBJ2-1; unclear D gene. The CDR3 extends over 12 amino acids. CDR1 SGHDT and CDR2 YYEEEE come from the germline V gene. Trimming left V 3 bases short and J 8 bases short, with 9 bases between. CDR3 region: CASSYGSDEQFF. CDR3 nucleotide sequence: TGTGCCAGCAGCTACGGGTCCGATGAGCAGTTCTTC.

J is TRBJ2-3 and V is TRBV5-6, with D possibly matching TRBD2 (5 bases). Trimming cost V 0 bases and J 4 bases, with 24 bases left between them. Per germline, CDR1 SGHDT and CDR2 YYEEEE. The CDR3 is 19 residues long. CDR3 nucleotides: TGTGCCAGCAGCTTGGCCGAAGGGTTGGCCCTCCGAGGGTCAGATACGCAGTATTTT. It translates to CASSLAEGLALRGSDTQYF.